This entry lists 18 T cell receptor beta chains sequenced from one sample in a study of OX40 agonist ivuxolimab in advanced cancers. Assay: immunoSEQ multiplex PCR; the TCRdb copy retains only in-frame clones and omits some. The repertoire holds about 61,000 clones, with approximately 86% as singletons. The sample in question was CD4+ or CD8+ T cells sorted from blood, obtained in a trial of the OX40 agonist ivuxolimab. All receptors come from an adult with an advanced solid tumor such as melanoma, head and neck, liver or kidney cancer.

The chain couples TRBV5-1 to TRBJ2-7; 11 bases line up with TRBD1. Trimming at V came to 4 bases and at J to 4 bases, leaving 4 bases not matched to a gene. Germline loops: CDR1 SGHRS, CDR2 YFSETQ. CDR3 length equals 14 residues. The CDR3, as DNA: TGCGCCAGCAGCATGGACAGGGGGCTTTACGAGCAGTACTTC. Amino acid sequence: CASSMDRGLYEQYF.

This sequence joins TRBV27 and TRBJ2-1, with TRBD2 matching over 9 bases. The germline V gene has CDR1 MNHEY and CDR2 SMNVEV (reference sequence). The CDR3 totals 13 residues. J lost 7 bases, V lost 6 bases, and 4 bases had no gene match. The CDR3 sequence is CASRKAGGNEQFF. The CDR3, as DNA: TGTGCCAGCAGGAAAGCGGGAGGTAATGAGCAGTTCTTC.

The chain has TRBV14 and TRBJ2-2; 11 bases line up with TRBD1. The germline gives CDR1 SGHDN, CDR2 FVKESK. This CDR3 has 15 residues. V lost 4 bases, J lost 4 bases, and 2 bases stayed unmatched. The CDR3 DNA reads as TGTGCCAGCAGCCTGGACAGGGGGCTCACCGGGGAGCTGTTTTTT. Protein: CASSLDRGLTGELFF.

The chain couples TRBV10-1 to TRBJ2-1, with D possibly being TRBD1 (5 bases). This CDR3 is built from 15 residues. The V end lost 2 bases, the J end lost 4 bases, and 12 bases lay between the germline ends. Germline-derived CDR1 and CDR2 are WNHNN and SYGVQD (reference sequence). The CDR3 sequence: CASSERPTEYNEQFF. DNA of the CDR3: TGCGCCAGCAGTGAGCGCCCGACAGAATACAATGAGCAGTTCTTC.

This clone appeared once. DNA for the CDR3: TGCGCCAGCAGCCAAGATCAAGGGAGGGCCTTTGCCCCAGATACGCAGTATTTT. Translated: CASSQDQGRAFAPDTQYF. The chain combines TRBV4-1 with TRBJ2-3, with TRBD2 identical over 7 bases. The length of the CDR3 is 18 residues. CDR1 and CDR2 (germline): MGHRA, YSYEKL. The ends lost 0 bases at V and 4 bases at J; junction bases unmatched: 13.

The rearrangement uses TRBV10-3 and TRBJ2-7, with D unresolved. This CDR3 is 14 amino acids long. CDR1 ENHRY and CDR2 SYGVKD come from the germline V gene. V was trimmed by 2 bases and J by 1 base, leaving 9 bases between them. Here the CDR3 DNA reads TGTGCCATCAGTGAGAACAGTTATTCCTACGAGCAGTACTTC. It encodes CAISENSYSYEQYF.

This clone came up once. The rearrangement joins TRBV19 to TRBJ2-1, with 8 bases matching TRBD2. The CDR3 is made up of 17 amino acids. CDR1 LNHDA and CDR2 SQIVND come from the germline V gene (reference sequence). V gave up 5 bases and J gave up 7 bases; unmatched junction bases: 16. The CDR3 region has the DNA TGTGCCAGTAGTCTCCAGTCCTTCAGCGGCGGGGGGAATGAGCAGTTCTTC. Its translation: CASSLQSFSGGGNEQFF.

The chain recombines TRBV29-1 with TRBJ2-3; tentatively, D is TRBD2 (6 bases). CDR1 is SQVTM, CDR2 ANQGSEA, per germline. The CDR3 consists of 12 residues. Trimming removed 5 bases at V and 2 bases at J, with 8 bases between. The CDR3 reads CSVTGDTDTQYF. CDR3 bases: TGCAGCGTTACGGGAGACACAGATACGCAGTATTTT.

CDR3: CASSTRDRGGTEAFF. In DNA form, the CDR3 reads TGTGCCAGCAGCACTCGGGACAGGGGAGGGACTGAAGCTTTCTTT. The chain links TRBV6-5 to TRBJ1-1; TRBD1 matches 10 bases. The germline V gene has CDR1 MNHEY and CDR2 SVGAGI. Trimming at V came to 6 bases and at J to 5 bases, leaving 9 bases not matched to a gene. CDR3 length: 15 amino acids.

The DNA for the CDR3 is TGTGCCAGTAGGGACCGGGACAGTAGCAATCAGCCCCAGCATTTT. Translating gives CASRDRDSSNQPQHF. The rearrangement uses TRBV19 and TRBJ1-5; TRBD1 matches 7 bases. V was pared by 6 bases and J by 0 bases, with 5 bases of the junction left unmatched. Germline CDR1 LNHDA, CDR2 SQIVND (reference sequence). The CDR3 covers 15 residues.

The rearrangement joins TRBV7-6 to TRBJ2-2; 8 nucleotides align to TRBD2. The CDR3 has 17 amino acids. The germline V gene has CDR1 SGHVS and CDR2 FNYEAQ. J lost 0 bases, V lost 10 bases, and 13 bases had no gene match. CDR3 in DNA: TGTGCCACCTCAGGAGCGGGAGCCTTTTCGAACACCGGGGAGCTGTTTTTT. As protein: CATSGAGAFSNTGELFF.

This chain joins TRBV27 and TRBJ1-1; D not certain. The germline V gene has CDR1 MNHEY and CDR2 SMNVEV (reference sequence). The CDR3 is made up of 13 amino acids. Between the trimmed V and J ends, which lost 9 bases and 0 bases, there was a span of 11 bases. CDR3 amino acids: CASWQAMNTEAFF. CDR3 in DNA: TGTGCCAGTTGGCAGGCTATGAACACTGAAGCTTTCTTT.

This chain connects TRBV20-1 to TRBJ2-5, with unresolved D. V was pared by 8 bases and J by 2 bases, with 9 bases between. The CDR3 extends over 11 amino acids. Germline V gene data show CDR1 as DFQATT and CDR2 as SNEGSKA (reference sequence). CDR3 nucleotide sequence: TGCAGTACGAAGGTTCAAGAGACCCAGTACTTC. Translating it yields CSTKVQETQYF.

J is TRBJ2-1 and V is TRBV19; D call uncertain. CDR1 is LNHDA and CDR2 is SQIVND in the germline V gene (reference sequence). This CDR3 has 16 amino acids. Trimming cost V 1 base and J 0 bases, with 10 bases left between them. This chain's CDR3 is CASSIGRNPSYNEQFF. CDR3 DNA: TGTGCCAGTAGTATAGGCCGGAACCCCTCCTACAATGAGCAGTTCTTC.

The chain uses TRBV5-6 and TRBJ1-1; 8 bases are a match to TRBD1. In germline, CDR1 is SGHDT, CDR2 YYEEEE. This CDR3 has 14 amino acids. The V gene end was trimmed by 4 bases and the J gene end by 5 bases; junction bases not matched to a gene: 7. DNA for the CDR3: TGTGCCAGCAGCAGACAGGGGTATATAACTGAAGCTTTCTTT. This gives the protein CASSRQGYITEAFF.

V usage is TRBV9 and J usage is TRBJ1-4; 8 bases match TRBD1. Germline CDR1 reads SGDLS; CDR2 reads YYNGEE. Trimming removed 0 bases from V and 6 bases from J; junction bases left unmatched: 7. The CDR3 extends over 16 amino acids. CDR3: CASSVGIGTGYEKLFF. The CDR3 nucleotides are TGTGCCAGCAGCGTAGGAATCGGGACAGGCTATGAAAAACTGTTTTTT.

The chain is built from TRBV11-2 and TRBJ1-4; the D is unclear. The V gene lost 0 bases and the J gene lost 0 bases, with 5 bases spanning the gap. The length of the CDR3 is 15 residues. Germline CDR1 reads SGHAT; CDR2 reads FQNNGV. The CDR3 coding sequence is TGTGCCAGCAGCTTAGACGGTGCAACTAATGAAAAACTGTTTTTT. Translated, it gives CASSLDGATNEKLFF.

The chain is built from TRBV9 and TRBJ2-1, with 12 bases matching TRBD2. V shed 4 bases and J 9 bases; nucleotides not matched to a gene: 8. The V gene's germline CDR1 is SGDLS and CDR2 YYNGEE. This CDR3 region has 15 residues. The CDR3 sequence is CASSYRTSGMGEQFF. The CDR3 DNA follows: TGTGCCAGCAGCTATCGGACTAGCGGGATGGGTGAGCAGTTCTTC.